These 26 T cell receptor beta chains share one sample of origin, sequenced in a study of T cells after posttransplantation cyclophosphamide (dated by TCRdb to between 2015 and 2016). The library was obtained by the immunoSEQ multiplex PCR assay. TCRdb obtained this table from immuneACCESS and retained in-frame rearrangements with V and J assigned. These tables miss some clones; where compared with another copy, unresolved V genes account for less than half of the shortfall, and the remainder is unexplained. In all, the sample holds 4,500 to 5,500 clones, and about four fifths of those were seen once. About 24% of the sample comes from the top ten. A control cohort of around ten patients who had been given myeloablative marrow transplants with methotrexate plus a calcineurin inhibitor was sampled 1 year after transplant. The specimen was PBMCs, collected after an allogeneic stem cell transplant with a calcineurin inhibitor and methotrexate. The origin of the receptors is a male patient aged 40 to 50 who received an allogeneic stem cell transplant from an unrelated donor, was CMV-positive, and had chronic GVHD only. The graft donor may be the source of some T cells after a transplant.

The chain combines TRBV7-9 with TRBJ2-5; 7 nucleotides line up with TRBD1. CDR1 is SEHNR and CDR2 is FQNEAQ in the germline V gene (reference sequence). V lost 4 bases and J lost 5; bases outside the gene matches: 4. The CDR3 is 13 amino acids. The CDR3 protein is CASSSDRAETQYF. In DNA form, the CDR3 reads TGTGCCAGCAGCTCCGACAGGGCGGAGACCCAGTACTTC.

The V call is TRBV27, the J call TRBJ2-1, with no clear D. From germline, CDR1 is MNHEY and CDR2 SMNVEV (reference sequence). The CDR3 covers 13 residues. Trimming removed 7 bases from V and 6 bases from J, with 13 bases in between. The CDR3 spells CASTLLYGNEQFF. DNA for the CDR3: TGTGCCAGCACCTTACTGTACGGCAATGAGCAGTTCTTC.

The rearrangement joins TRBV7-9 to TRBJ2-5; tentative D call: TRBD2 (5 bases). Trimming took off 6 bases at V and 5 bases at J, with 16 bases between the two ends. Germline values: CDR1 SEHNR, CDR2 FQNEAQ (reference sequence). CDR3 length: 14 residues. CDR3: CASSPILEMETQYF. CDR3 DNA sequence: TGTGCCAGCAGTCCAATACTAGAGATGGAGACCCAGTACTTC. Together with reference TRBV7-9 and TRBJ2-5, the CDR3 gives the full variable domain: DTGVSQNPRHKITKRGQNVTFRCDPISEHNRLYWYRQTLGQGPEFLTYFQNEAQLEKSRLLSDRFSAERPKGSFSTLEIQRTEQGDSAMYLCASSPILEMETQYFGPGTRLLVL.

The sample holds one count of this clone. The CDR3 bases are TGTGCCAGCAGCGTAAGCGGGGGTACTCGCGAGCAGTACTTC. Encoded protein: CASSVSGGTREQYF. The V gene is TRBV9, the J gene TRBJ2-7, with 8 bases identical to TRBD2. Germline CDR1 and CDR2: SGDLS and YYNGEE. Trimming cost V 1 base and J 6 bases; bases outside gene matches: 6. The CDR3 runs 14 residues.

The chain combines TRBV29-1 with TRBJ2-7; D perhaps matches TRBD2 (6 bases). Looked up from germline, CDR1 is SQVTM and CDR2 is ANQGSEA. V dropped 6 bases and J dropped 6 bases, with 9 bases sitting between them. This CDR3 has 10 residues. CDR3 in amino acids: CSVEEGEQYF. The CDR3, as DNA: TGCAGCGTGGAGGAGGGCGAGCAGTACTTC.

This clone appeared once. V and J are TRBV9 and TRBJ1-6, with D perhaps TRBD1 (5 bases). Looked up from germline, CDR1 is SGDLS and CDR2 is YYNGEE. The V and J ends lost 3 bases and 7 bases respectively, with 14 bases between them. This CDR3 spans 15 amino acids. The CDR3 DNA is TGTGCCAGCAGCGCTACATACCAGGGAAATTCACCCCTCCACTTT. This gives the protein CASSATYQGNSPLHF.

The V gene is TRBV5-6, the J gene TRBJ1-2, with 10 nucleotides matching TRBD1. V gave up 4 bases and J gave up 4 bases; unmatched junction bases: 4. Germline CDR1 reads SGHDT; CDR2 reads YYEEEE. The CDR3 is made up of 14 amino acids. CDR3 loop: CASSPRTGGYGYTF. CDR3 coding DNA: TGTGCCAGCAGCCCCAGGACAGGGGGCTATGGCTACACCTTC.

This chain connects TRBV9 to TRBJ2-2; possibly TRBD2 for D (6 bases). The CDR3 loop spans 16 amino acids. Trimming shortened V by 0 bases and J by 4 bases, and 13 bases separated the two germline ends. Germline V gene data show CDR1 as SGDLS and CDR2 as YYNGEE. CDR3 in DNA: TGTGCCAGCAGCGTAGTGCGACTAGGAGGCACCGGGGAGCTGTTTTTT. Translation: CASSVVRLGGTGELFF.

The chain uses TRBV9 and TRBJ2-1; D unresolved. Germline-derived CDR1 and CDR2 are SGDLS and YYNGEE. The CDR3 extends over 11 amino acids. Trimming cost V 4 bases and J 5 bases, with 4 bases left between them. In nucleotides, the CDR3 is TGTGCCAGCAGCCTCGACAATGAGCAGTTCTTC. It specifies CASSLDNEQFF.

J is TRBJ2-3 and V is TRBV5-6; 8 nucleotides agree with TRBD1. This CDR3 is built from 18 residues. V lost 0 bases to trimming and J lost 0 bases; unmatched junction nucleotides: 9. Germline CDR1 and CDR2: SGHDT and YYEEEE. The CDR3 sequence: CASSLGVQGARSTDTQYF. The DNA of the CDR3 is TGTGCCAGCAGCTTGGGGGTCCAGGGGGCGCGAAGCACAGATACGCAGTATTTT. Filled out from reference TRBV5-6 and TRBJ2-3, the complete variable domain reads DAGVTQSPTHLIKTRGQQVTLRCSPKSGHDTVSWYQQALGQGPQFIFQYYEEEERQRGNFPDRFSGHQFPNYSSELNVNALLLGDSALYLCASSLGVQGARSTDTQYFGPGTRLTVL.

This chain uses TRBV5-6 with TRBJ1-2, with D uncertain. V lost 0 bases and J lost 7, with 13 bases in between. CDR1 is SGHDT and CDR2 is YYEEEE in the germline V gene. CDR3 length: 14 amino acids. This CDR3 is CASSLAGRRTGYTF. The CDR3 DNA sequence: TGTGCCAGCAGCTTGGCCGGACGGAGGACTGGCTACACCTTC.

V usage is TRBV2 and J usage is TRBJ2-2; the match to TRBD2 covers 8 bases. Germline-derived CDR1 and CDR2 are SNHLY and FYNNEI. Germline trimming cut 8 bases from V and 1 base from J; bases unmatched to any gene: 9. This CDR3 has 16 residues. The CDR3 sequence is CASGQAGVLNTGELFF. In nucleotides, the CDR3 is TGTGCCAGCGGCCAAGCGGGAGTTTTGAACACCGGGGAGCTGTTTTTT. Complete variable domain (other parts from reference TRBV2 and TRBJ2-2): EPEVTQTPSHQVTQMGQEVILRCVPISNHLYFYWYRQILGQKVEFLVSFYNNEISEKSEIFDDQFSVERPDGSNFTLKIRSTKLEDSAMYFCASGQAGVLNTGELFFGEGSRLTVL.

This clone was seen a handful of times. The chain combines TRBV10-3 with TRBJ2-2, with 8 bases fitting TRBD2. The germline gives CDR1 ENHRY, CDR2 SYGVKD. V lost 10 bases and J lost 8; bases outside the gene matches: 9. CDR3 length equals 13 residues. The CDR3 here is CATRTSSSGELFF. CDR3 DNA: TGTGCCACCCGGACTAGCTCATCAGGGGAGCTGTTTTTT.

The gene calls are TRBV4-1 and TRBJ2-1; TRBD2 matches at 8 bases. The CDR3 sequence is 16 residues long. The germline CDR1 and CDR2 sequences are MGHRA and YSYEKL. The junction had 7 bases not matched to a gene; V was cut back by 1 base and J by 5 bases. CDR3 sequence: CASSQVSLAVNNEQFF. As DNA, the CDR3 is TGCGCCAGCAGCCAAGTCTCACTAGCGGTCAACAATGAGCAGTTCTTC.

The chain is built from TRBV5-1 and TRBJ2-2, with 8 bases lining up with TRBD1. The trim removed 5 bases at V and 3 bases at J, leaving 6 bases unmatched. The CDR3 has 15 amino acids. The germline CDR1 and CDR2 sequences are SGHRS and YFSETQ. CDR3 region: CASRQGAQDTGELFF. Here the CDR3 DNA reads TGCGCCAGCAGGCAGGGGGCGCAGGACACCGGGGAGCTGTTTTTT.

The V gene is TRBV29-1, the J gene TRBJ1-2; weak D call: TRBD1 (5 bases). CDR3 length: 13 residues. Trimming stripped 4 bases from V and 3 bases from J, with 12 bases between. CDR1 is SQVTM and CDR2 is ANQGSEA in the germline V gene. The CDR3 nucleotides read TGCAGCGTTGCGCAGGGTCAGGACTATGGCTACACCTTC. Protein sequence: CSVAQGQDYGYTF.

The chain couples TRBV6-1 to TRBJ1-2; 8 bases are shared with TRBD1. The germline gives CDR1 MNHNS, CDR2 SASEGT. The CDR3 extends over 15 amino acids. The trim removed 0 bases at V and 4 bases at J, leaving 4 bases unmatched. CDR3 coding DNA: TGTGCCAGCAGTGAAGCCGGGACAGGTCTCTATGGCTACACCTTC. This gives the protein CASSEAGTGLYGYTF.

The rearrangement links TRBV27 to TRBJ2-7, with no clear D. Trimming cost V 2 bases and J 0 bases, with 8 bases left between them. The germline V gene encodes CDR1 MNHEY and CDR2 SMNVEV (reference sequence). The CDR3 loop spans 14 amino acids. Here the CDR3 reads CASSLSTASYEQYF. The CDR3 coding sequence is TGTGCCAGCAGTTTAAGTACAGCCTCCTACGAGCAGTACTTC.

The rearrangement links TRBV6-5 to TRBJ1-1, with D maybe TRBD1 (6 bases). Looked up from germline, CDR1 is MNHEY and CDR2 is SVGAGI. The CDR3 runs 14 residues. V was cut by 5 bases and J by 4 bases, with 14 bases left in between. CDR3 bases: TGTGCCAGCAGTCCATACAGGGTTTTCACTGAAGCTTTCTTT. Translation: CASSPYRVFTEAFF.

This rearrangement joins TRBV30 to TRBJ1-3, with 8 bases fitting TRBD1. J gave up 6 bases and V 5 bases, and 9 bases lay outside the gene matches. This CDR3 comprises 14 residues. From germline, CDR1 is GTSNPN and CDR2 SVGIG (reference sequence). This chain's CDR3 is CAWVSRQGANTIYF. The CDR3 DNA is TGTGCCTGGGTCAGTAGGCAGGGGGCAAACACCATATATTTT. Together with reference TRBV30 and TRBJ1-3, the CDR3 gives the full variable domain: SQTIHQWPATLVQPVGSPLSLECTVEGTSNPNLYWYRQAAGRGLQLLFYSVGIGQISSEVPQNLSASRPQDRQFILSSKKLLLSDSGFYLCAWVSRQGANTIYFGEGSWLTVV.

The sample holds a few counts of this clone. The chain is built from TRBV6-5 and TRBJ2-1; 10 nucleotides agree with TRBD2. This CDR3 is 14 amino acids long. With V trimmed by 4 bases and J by 9 bases, 6 bases remained unmatched. Germline CDR1 reads MNHEY; CDR2 reads SVGAGI. CDR3 in DNA: TGTGCCAGCAGTTCGGGACTAGCGTCGGGTGAGCAGTTCTTC. The encoded protein is CASSSGLASGEQFF.

V gene TRBV6-1 combines with J gene TRBJ2-2; 9 bases map to TRBD1. The CDR3 is 15 amino acids. V gave up 4 bases and J gave up 9 bases; unmatched junction bases: 9. Germline loops: CDR1 MNHNS, CDR2 SASEGT. As DNA, the CDR3 is TGTGCCAGCAGTGGTCCCGGGACAGGGCGGCGGGAGCTGTTTTTT. Translating gives CASSGPGTGRRELFF.

The chain employs TRBV5-4 and TRBJ2-7; D call uncertain. Trimming left V 2 bases short and J 7 bases short, with 10 bases between. Per the germline V gene, CDR1 is SGHNT and CDR2 is YYREEE (reference sequence). The CDR3 is made up of 12 amino acids. The chain's CDR3 is CASSFGPTEQYF. CDR3 DNA: TGTGCCAGCAGCTTCGGTCCTACGGAGCAGTACTTC.

The V and J genes are TRBV5-1 and TRBJ1-1; weak D call: TRBD1 (5 bases). This CDR3 has 13 amino acids. Germline V CDR1 and CDR2: SGHRS, YFSETQ. V was cut by 4 bases and J by 6 bases, with 13 bases left in between. The CDR3: CASSVAQGAEAFF. The CDR3 DNA follows: TGCGCCAGCAGCGTAGCTCAGGGCGCTGAAGCTTTCTTT.

The chain carries TRBV19 and TRBJ2-2; a weak D match, TRBD1 (6 bases). Looked up from germline, CDR1 is LNHDA and CDR2 is SQIVND (reference sequence). The CDR3 covers 15 residues. V was shortened by 3 bases and J by 8 bases, with 16 bases between the two germline ends. The CDR3 reads CASSIGFGTPGELFF. The CDR3 DNA follows: TGTGCCAGTAGTATCGGATTCGGGACACCGGGGGAGCTGTTTTTT.

The chain employs TRBV4-2 and TRBJ1-2; 7 bases agree with TRBD1. Trimming cost V 6 bases and J 3 bases; bases outside gene matches: 7. CDR3 length: 14 residues. Germline V gene lookup returns CDR1 LGHNA and CDR2 YNFKEQ. The CDR3 sequence is CASRRQGPYYGYTF. In nucleotides, the CDR3 is TGTGCCAGCAGGAGACAGGGCCCTTACTATGGCTACACCTTC.